The T cell receptor beta chain under discussion was sequenced for a study of PD-1 blockade in classical Hodgkin lymphoma. Study-level points and caveats: Researchers reported that CD4+ TCR diversity, though not CD8+, rose significantly by C4D1.

Generated by immunoSEQ multiplex PCR, the TCRdb table keeps only in-frame clones and is missing some. The sample includes some 90,000 clones, nearly 85% seen only once; the top ten take about 17%. With regard to this clone: Its antigen is currently unknown.

The CDR3 totals 13 residues. The ends were cut back, 1 base at V and 5 bases at J, with 9 bases in the middle. Germline-derived CDR1 and CDR2 are SGHTA and FQGNSA. Time point in this sample: cycle 4 day 1 (C4D1), after less than 7 weeks of nivolumab. Exposure to brentuximab vedotin varied, and each patient had relapsed following autologous stem cell transplantation. The gene calls are TRBV7-2 and TRBJ2-7; D remains ambiguous. The source of this sequence is a human donor with classical Hodgkin lymphoma. Material: peripheral blood mononuclear cells (PBMCs), obtained before the fourth cycle of nivolumab. The CDR3 DNA follows: TGTGCCAGCAGCTTAGTATACGATGACGAGCAGTACTTC. The encoded protein is CASSLVYDDEQYF. The full variable domain, with the rest looked up from reference TRBV7-2 and TRBJ2-7, is GAGVSQSPSNKVTEKGKDVELRCDPISGHTALYWYRQSLGQGLEFLIYFQGNSAPDKSGLPSDRFSAERTGGSVSTLTIQRTQQEDSAVYLCASSLVYDDEQYFGPGTRLTVT.